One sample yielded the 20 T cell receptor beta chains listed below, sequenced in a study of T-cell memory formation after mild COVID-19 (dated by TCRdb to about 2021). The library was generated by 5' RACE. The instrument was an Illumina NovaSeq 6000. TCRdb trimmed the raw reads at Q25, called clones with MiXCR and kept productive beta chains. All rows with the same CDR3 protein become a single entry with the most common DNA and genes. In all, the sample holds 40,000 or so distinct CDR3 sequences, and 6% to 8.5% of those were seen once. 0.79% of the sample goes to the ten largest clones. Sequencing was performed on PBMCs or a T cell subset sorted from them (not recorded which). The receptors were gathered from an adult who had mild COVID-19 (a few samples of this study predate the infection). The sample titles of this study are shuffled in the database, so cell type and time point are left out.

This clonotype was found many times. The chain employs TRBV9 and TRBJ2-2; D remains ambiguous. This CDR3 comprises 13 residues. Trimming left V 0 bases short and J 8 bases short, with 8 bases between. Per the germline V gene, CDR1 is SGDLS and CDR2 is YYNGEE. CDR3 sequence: CASSVAEKGELFF. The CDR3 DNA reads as TGTGCCAGCAGCGTAGCAGAGAAGGGGGAGCTGTTTTTT.

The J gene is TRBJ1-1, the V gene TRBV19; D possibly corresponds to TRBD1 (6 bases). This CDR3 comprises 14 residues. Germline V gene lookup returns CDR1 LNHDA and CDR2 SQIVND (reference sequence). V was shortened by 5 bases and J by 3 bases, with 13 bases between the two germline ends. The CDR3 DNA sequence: TGTGCCAGTAGTTCTCGGGGGCTGGACACTGAAGCTTTCTTT. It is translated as CASSSRGLDTEAFF.

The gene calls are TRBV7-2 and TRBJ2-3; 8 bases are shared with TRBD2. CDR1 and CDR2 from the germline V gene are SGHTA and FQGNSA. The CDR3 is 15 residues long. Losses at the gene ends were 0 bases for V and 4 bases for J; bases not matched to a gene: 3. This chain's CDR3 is CASSLAGLDPDTQYF. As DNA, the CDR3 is TGTGCCAGCAGCTTAGCGGGACTAGATCCAGATACGCAGTATTTT. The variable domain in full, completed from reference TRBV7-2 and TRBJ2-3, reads GAGVSQSPSNKVTEKGKDVELRCDPISGHTALYWYRQSLGQGLEFLIYFQGNSAPDKSGLPSDRFSAERTGGSVSTLTIQRTQQEDSAVYLCASSLAGLDPDTQYFGPGTRLTVL.

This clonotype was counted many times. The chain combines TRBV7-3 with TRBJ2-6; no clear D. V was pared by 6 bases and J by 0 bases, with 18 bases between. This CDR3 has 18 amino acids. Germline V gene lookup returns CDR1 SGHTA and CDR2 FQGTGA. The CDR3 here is CASSKHQARFSGANVLTF. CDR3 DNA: TGTGCCAGCAGTAAGCACCAGGCAAGATTCTCTGGGGCCAACGTCCTGACTTTC.

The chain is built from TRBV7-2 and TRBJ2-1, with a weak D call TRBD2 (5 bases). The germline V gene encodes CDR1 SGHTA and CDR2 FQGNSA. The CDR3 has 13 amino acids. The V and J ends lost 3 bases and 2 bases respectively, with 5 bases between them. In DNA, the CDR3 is TGTGCCAGCAGCTTCGGGACCTACAATGAGCAGTTCTTC. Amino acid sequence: CASSFGTYNEQFF.

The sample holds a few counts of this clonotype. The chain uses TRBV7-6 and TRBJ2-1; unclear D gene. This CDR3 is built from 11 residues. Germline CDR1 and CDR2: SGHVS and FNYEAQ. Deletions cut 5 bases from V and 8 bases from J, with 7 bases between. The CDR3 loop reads CASSPGYEQFF. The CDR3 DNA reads TGTGCCAGCAGCCCTGGGTATGAGCAGTTCTTC.

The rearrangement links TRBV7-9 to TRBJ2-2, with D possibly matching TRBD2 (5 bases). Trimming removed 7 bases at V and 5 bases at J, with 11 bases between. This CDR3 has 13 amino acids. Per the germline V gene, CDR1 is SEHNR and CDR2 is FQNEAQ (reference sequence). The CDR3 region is CASTAPGTGELFF. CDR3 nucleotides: TGTGCCAGCACCGCTCCGGGGACCGGGGAGCTGTTTTTT.

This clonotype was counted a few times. CDR3 residues: CASSLTAENIQYF. CDR3 sequence (DNA): TGTGCCAGCAGCCTAACAGCGGAAAACATTCAGTACTTC. The chain is built from TRBV7-8 and TRBJ2-4, with D perhaps TRBD2 (5 bases). V was shortened by 5 bases and J by 5 bases, with 10 bases between the two germline ends. The CDR3 length is 13 residues. Germline V CDR1 and CDR2: SGHVS, FQNEAQ.

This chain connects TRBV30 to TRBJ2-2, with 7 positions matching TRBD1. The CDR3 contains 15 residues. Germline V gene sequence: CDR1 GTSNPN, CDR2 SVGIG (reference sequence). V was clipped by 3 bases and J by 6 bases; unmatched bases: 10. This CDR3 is CAWRETGFVPGELFF. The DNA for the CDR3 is TGTGCCTGGAGAGAGACAGGGTTCGTCCCCGGGGAGCTGTTTTTT.

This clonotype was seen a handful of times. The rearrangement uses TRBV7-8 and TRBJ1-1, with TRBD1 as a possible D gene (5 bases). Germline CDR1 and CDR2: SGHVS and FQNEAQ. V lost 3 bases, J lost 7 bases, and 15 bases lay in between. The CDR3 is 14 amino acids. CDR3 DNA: TGTGCCAGCAGCTTTGGGGCCTATGCACGTGAAGCTTTCTTT. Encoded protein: CASSFGAYAREAFF.

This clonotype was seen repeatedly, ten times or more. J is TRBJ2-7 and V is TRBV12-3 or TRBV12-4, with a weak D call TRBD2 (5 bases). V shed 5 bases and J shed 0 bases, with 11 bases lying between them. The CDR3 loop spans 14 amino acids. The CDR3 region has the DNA TGTGCCAGCAGTCAACCACGGGGCTCCTACGAGCAGTACTTC. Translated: CASSQPRGSYEQYF.

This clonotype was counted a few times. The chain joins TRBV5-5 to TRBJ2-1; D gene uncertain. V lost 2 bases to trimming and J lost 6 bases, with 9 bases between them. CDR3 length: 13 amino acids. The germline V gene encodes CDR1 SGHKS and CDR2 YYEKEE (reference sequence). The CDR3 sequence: CASSFGLFNEQFF. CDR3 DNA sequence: TGTGCCAGCAGCTTTGGGCTCTTCAATGAGCAGTTCTTC.

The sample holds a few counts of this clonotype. The CDR3 DNA sequence: TGTGCCAGCAGCTCCCAAATACCCAGGACAGCCGTTAACTATGGCTACACCTTC. Its protein is CASSSQIPRTAVNYGYTF. V is TRBV4-2 and J is TRBJ1-2, with D possibly being TRBD1 (6 bases). V was clipped by 5 bases and J by 1 base, with 23 bases between them. CDR1 and CDR2 (germline): LGHNA, YNFKEQ. This CDR3 contains 18 residues.

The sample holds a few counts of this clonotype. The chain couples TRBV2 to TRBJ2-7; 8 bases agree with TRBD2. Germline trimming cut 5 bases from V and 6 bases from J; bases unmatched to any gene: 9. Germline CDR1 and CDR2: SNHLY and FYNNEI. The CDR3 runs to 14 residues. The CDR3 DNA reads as TGTGCCAGCAGTACAAAGCGGGAGACGGGCGAGCAGTACTTC. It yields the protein CASSTKRETGEQYF.

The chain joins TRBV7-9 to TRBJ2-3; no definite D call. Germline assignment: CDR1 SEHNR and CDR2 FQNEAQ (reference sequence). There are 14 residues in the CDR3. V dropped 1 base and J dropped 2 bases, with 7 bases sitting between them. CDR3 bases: TGTGCCAGCAGCTTAGTGTCTACCACAGATACGCAGTATTTT. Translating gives CASSLVSTTDTQYF. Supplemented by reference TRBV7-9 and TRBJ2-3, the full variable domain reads DTGVSQNPRHKITKRGQNVTFRCDPISEHNRLYWYRQTLGQGPEFLTYFQNEAQLEKSRLLSDRFSAERPKGSFSTLEIQRTEQGDSAMYLCASSLVSTTDTQYFGPGTRLTVL.

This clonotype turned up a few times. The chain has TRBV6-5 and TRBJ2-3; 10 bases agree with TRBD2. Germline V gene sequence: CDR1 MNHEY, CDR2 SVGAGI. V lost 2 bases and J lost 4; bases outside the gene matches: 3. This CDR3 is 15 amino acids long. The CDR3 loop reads CASSYSGRAPDTQYF. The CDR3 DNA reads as TGTGCCAGCAGTTACAGCGGGAGGGCCCCAGATACGCAGTATTTT.

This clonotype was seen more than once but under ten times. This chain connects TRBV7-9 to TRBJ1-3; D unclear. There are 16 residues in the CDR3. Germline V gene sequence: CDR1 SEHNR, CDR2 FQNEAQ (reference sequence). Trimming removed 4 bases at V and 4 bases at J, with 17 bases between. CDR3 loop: CASSSLRVTDGNTIYF. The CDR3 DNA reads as TGTGCCAGCAGCTCCCTGAGGGTAACCGACGGAAACACCATATATTTT.

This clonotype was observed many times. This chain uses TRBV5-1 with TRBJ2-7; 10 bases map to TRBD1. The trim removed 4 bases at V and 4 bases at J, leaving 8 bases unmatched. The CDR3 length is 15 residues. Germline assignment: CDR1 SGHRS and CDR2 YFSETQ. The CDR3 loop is CASSTGTGVMYEQYF. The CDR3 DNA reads TGCGCCAGCAGCACCGGGACAGGGGTTATGTACGAGCAGTACTTC.

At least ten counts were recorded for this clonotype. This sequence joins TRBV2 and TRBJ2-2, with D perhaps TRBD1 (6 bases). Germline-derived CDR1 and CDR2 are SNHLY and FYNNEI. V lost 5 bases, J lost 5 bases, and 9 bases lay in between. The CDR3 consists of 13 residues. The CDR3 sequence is CASSYRETGELFF. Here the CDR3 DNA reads TGTGCCAGCAGTTACAGGGAAACCGGGGAGCTGTTTTTT.

The CDR3 DNA reads as TGTGCCAGCAGCTTAGTGTCGGCGGGGACTGAAGCTTTCTTT. This encodes CASSLVSAGTEAFF. The chain is built from TRBV7-9 and TRBJ1-1; D is unclear. V shed 1 base and J shed 5 bases, with 11 bases lying between them. This CDR3 has 14 residues. The germline V gene encodes CDR1 SEHNR and CDR2 FQNEAQ (reference sequence).